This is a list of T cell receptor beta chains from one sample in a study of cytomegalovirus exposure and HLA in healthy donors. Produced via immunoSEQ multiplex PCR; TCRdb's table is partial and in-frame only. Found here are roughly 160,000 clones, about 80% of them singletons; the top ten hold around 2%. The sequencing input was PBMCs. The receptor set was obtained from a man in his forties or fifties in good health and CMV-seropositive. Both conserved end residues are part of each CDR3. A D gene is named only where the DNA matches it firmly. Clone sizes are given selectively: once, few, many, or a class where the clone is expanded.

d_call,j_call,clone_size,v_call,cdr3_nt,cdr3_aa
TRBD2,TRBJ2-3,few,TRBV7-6,TGTGCCAGCAGCTTGACTAGCGGGGGACTGGATACGCAGTATTTT,CASSLTSGGLDTQYF
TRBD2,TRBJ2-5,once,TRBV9,TGTGCCAGCAGCGCCTTAGCGGGGGGGGCCCAAGAGACCCAGTACTTC,CASSALAGGAQETQYF
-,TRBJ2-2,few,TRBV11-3,TGTGCCAGCAGCTTAGATCCAGGGGATGCCGGGGAGCTGTTTTTT,CASSLDPGDAGELFF
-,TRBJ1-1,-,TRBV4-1,TGCGCCAGCAGCCAACTTGACCCCGGGGTAACTGAAGCTTTCTTT,CASSQLDPGVTEAFF
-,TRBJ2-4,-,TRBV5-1,TGCGCCAGCAGCTTGGCCTCGCCACAGGGTTCCCGCGAAGGAATCTTTTATCTTAAAAACATTCAGTACTTC,CASSLASPQGSREGIFYLKNIQYF
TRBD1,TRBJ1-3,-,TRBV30,TGTGCCTGGAGTGAAATCCGGACAGGGCCAAACTCGAGCTCTGGAAACACCATATATTTT,CAWSEIRTGPNSSSGNTIYF
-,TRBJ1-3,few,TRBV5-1,TGCGCCAGCAGCAGTTACCAGGGTACTACCATATATTTT,CASSSYQGTTIYF
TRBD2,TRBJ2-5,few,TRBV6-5,TGTGCCAGCAGTTACTCCCAGCGGGGGGTTCAAGAGACCCAGTACTTC,CASSYSQRGVQETQYF
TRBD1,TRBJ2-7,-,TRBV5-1,TGCGCCAGCAGCTCCGGGACAGGTTCCTACGAGCAGTACTTC,CASSSGTGSYEQYF
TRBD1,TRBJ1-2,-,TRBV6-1,TGTGCCAGCAGTGAAGGAGTCGGGACAGGCGTGTTGGGAAGCTATGGCTACACCTTC,CASSEGVGTGVLGSYGYTF
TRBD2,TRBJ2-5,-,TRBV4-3,TGCGCCAGCAGCCAAGATGCTAGCGGGGAAGAGACCCAGTACTTC,CASSQDASGEETQYF
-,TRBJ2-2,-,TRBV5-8,TGTGCCAGCAGCCATTGGGCACTCCTTGAGGAGCTGTTTTTT,CASSHWALLEELFF
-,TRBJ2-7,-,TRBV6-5,TGTGCCAGCAGTTACTCGCTCGGACAAACCCGCTACGAGCAGTACTTC,CASSYSLGQTRYEQYF
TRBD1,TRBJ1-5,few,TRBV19,TGTGCCAGTAGTCTTCTGACAGGGCTCAATCAGCCCCAGCATTTT,CASSLLTGLNQPQHF
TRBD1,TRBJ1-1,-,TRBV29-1,TGCAGCGTTCCGGGACAGGGGACAGCTTTCTTT,CSVPGQGTAFF
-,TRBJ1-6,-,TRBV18,TGTGCCAGCTCCCAGGACAGTTATAATTCACCCCTCCACTTT,CASSQDSYNSPLHF
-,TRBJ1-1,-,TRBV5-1,TGCGCCAGCAAACCGACAATGAACACTGAAGCTTTCTTT,CASKPTMNTEAFF
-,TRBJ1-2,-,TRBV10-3,TGTGCCATCAGTGAGTCGGGGCGCACGCACCCGGGTGAGGGCTACACCTTC,CAISESGRTHPGEGYTF
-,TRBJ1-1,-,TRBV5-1,TGCGCCAGCGGACTTGAGGGCGGCTACACTGAAGCTTTCTTT,CASGLEGGYTEAFF
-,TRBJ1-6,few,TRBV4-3,TGCGCCAGCAGCCAATTACAGGGTGATAATTCACCCCTCCACTTT,CASSQLQGDNSPLHF
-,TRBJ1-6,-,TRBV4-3,TGCGCCAGCAGCCGAAAGGACAGTGGCTCCTATAATTCACCCCTCCACTTT,CASSRKDSGSYNSPLHF
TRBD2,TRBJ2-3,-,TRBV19,TGTGCCAGTAGTACCTCTAGCGGGGGGGCTGGAGATACGCAGTATTTT,CASSTSSGGAGDTQYF
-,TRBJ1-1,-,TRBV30,TGTGCCTGGAGTTATGGGGGGGGTTTTTTGGCTGAAGCTTTCTTT,CAWSYGGGFLAEAFF
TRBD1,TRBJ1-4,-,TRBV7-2,TGTGCCAGCAGCACCCGACAGGGGGCGATTGAAAAACTGTTTTTT,CASSTRQGAIEKLFF
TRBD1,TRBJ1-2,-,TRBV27,TGTGCCAGCAGTTTAGGTGGACAGGGGGCGTTGGGCTACACCTTC,CASSLGGQGALGYTF
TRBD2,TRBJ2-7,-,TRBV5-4,TGTGCCAGCAGCAGAGCTAGCGGGGGGCCGACGGAGTACTTC,CASSRASGGPTEYF
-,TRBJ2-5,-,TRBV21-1,TGTGCCAGCAGCAAACAGGGAAGCGGGGGAGTTCAAGAGACCCAGTACTTC,CASSKQGSGGVQETQYF
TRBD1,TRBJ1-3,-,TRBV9,TGTGCCAGCAGCGTGTCCGGGACAGGGCTTATCATCTCTGGAAACACCATATATTTT,CASSVSGTGLIISGNTIYF
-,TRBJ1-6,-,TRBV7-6,TGTGCCAGCAGCTTAGCGGCAGGGTATAATTCACCCCTCCACTTT,CASSLAAGYNSPLHF
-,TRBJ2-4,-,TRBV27,TGTGCCAACAGCCCCCAGACCCCAGGGAACGGGGCCAAAAACATTCAGTACTTC,CANSPQTPGNGAKNIQYF
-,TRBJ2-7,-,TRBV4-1,TGCGCCAGCAGCCCTACGGCGGCAGATTACGAGCAGTACTTC,CASSPTAADYEQYF
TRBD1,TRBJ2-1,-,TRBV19,TGTGCCAGTAGTATAACAGGGGGCCTCTACAATGAGCAGTTCTTC,CASSITGGLYNEQFF
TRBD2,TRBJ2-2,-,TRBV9,TGTGCCAGCAGCCGGGGACTAGCGGACACCGGGGAGCTGTTTTTT,CASSRGLADTGELFF
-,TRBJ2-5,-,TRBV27,TGTGCCAGCAGAAACATCCGATCGGGGACCCAGTACTTC,CASRNIRSGTQYF
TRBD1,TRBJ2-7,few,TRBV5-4,TGTGCCAGCAGCGACAGGACAGGCCCTTTCCACGAGCAGTACTTC,CASSDRTGPFHEQYF
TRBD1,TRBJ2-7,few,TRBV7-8,TGTGCCAGCAGTCACCGGGACAGGGGTTCCTACGAGCAGTACTTC,CASSHRDRGSYEQYF
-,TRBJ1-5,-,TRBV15,TGTGCCACCAGCAGAGACCAGGGCGATCAGCCCCAGCATTTT,CATSRDQGDQPQHF
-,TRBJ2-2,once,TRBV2,TGTGCCAGCAGTGAGGGGGCGGTTACCGGGGAGCTGTTTTTT,CASSEGAVTGELFF
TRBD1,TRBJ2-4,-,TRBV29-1,TGCAGCGTCGAAGCGGACAGGGGGGTCAAAAACATTCAGTACTTC,CSVEADRGVKNIQYF
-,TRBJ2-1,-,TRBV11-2,TGTGCCAGCAGCTTAGGGACTTTCTCCTACAATGAGCAGTTCTTC,CASSLGTFSYNEQFF
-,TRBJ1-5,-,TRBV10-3,TGTGCCATCAGCGGGGGATCTTATAGCAATCAGCCCCAGCATTTT,CAISGGSYSNQPQHF
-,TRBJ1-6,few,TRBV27,TGTGCCAGCAGTTTGAACAGGGTTGACTCACCCCTCCACTTT,CASSLNRVDSPLHF
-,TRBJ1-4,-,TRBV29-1,TGCAGCGTTGCGGCTCAGGGTGTTCGGGAAAAACTGTTTTTT,CSVAAQGVREKLFF
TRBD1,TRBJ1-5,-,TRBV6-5,TGTGCCAGCATTATGACAGGGGTTAGCAATCAGCCCCAGCATTTT,CASIMTGVSNQPQHF
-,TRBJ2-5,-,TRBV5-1,TGCGCCAGCAGCTTGGGGGGGCCGGAGACCCAGTACTTC,CASSLGGPETQYF
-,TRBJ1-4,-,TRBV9,TGTGCCAGCAGCTCGACCTCGGACGGGAAGGTGCTGTTTTTT,CASSSTSDGKVLFF
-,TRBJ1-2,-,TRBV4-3,TGCGCCAGCAGCCAAGATCAAGGGAGGGGCTATGGCTACACCTTC,CASSQDQGRGYGYTF
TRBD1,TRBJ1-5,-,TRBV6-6,TGTGCCGGGGGAAACAGGGGGGGGGTGAGGAATCAGCCCCAGCATTTT,CAGGNRGGVRNQPQHF
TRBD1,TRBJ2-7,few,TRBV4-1,TGCGCCAGCAGCCCGGGGGGACAGGGGGCCTCCTACGAGCAGTACTTC,CASSPGGQGASYEQYF
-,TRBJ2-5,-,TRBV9,TGTGCCAGCAGCGTAGGGCAGGGGCACCAGACCCAGTACTTC,CASSVGQGHQTQYF
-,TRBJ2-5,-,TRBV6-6,TGTGCCAGCAGTTACCTACGGTACCTCCAAGAGACCCAGTACTTC,CASSYLRYLQETQYF
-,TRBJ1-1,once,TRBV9,TGTGCCAGCGCATGGGCAGGGGACACTGAAGCTTTCTTT,CASAWAGDTEAFF
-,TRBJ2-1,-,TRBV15,TGTGCCACCAGCAGAGATTGGAGTGCCTACAATGAGCAGTTCTTC,CATSRDWSAYNEQFF
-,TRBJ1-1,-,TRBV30,TGTGCCTGCATACATGTCACTGAAGCTTTCTTT,CACIHVTEAFF
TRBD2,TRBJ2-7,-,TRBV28,TGTGCCAGCAGTTCGGGACTAGCGGGGACCGAGCAGTACTTC,CASSSGLAGTEQYF
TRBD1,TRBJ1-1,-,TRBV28,TGTGCCAGCAGTCCAGACAGGGCACAGACCTTGAACACTGAAGCTTTCTTT,CASSPDRAQTLNTEAFF
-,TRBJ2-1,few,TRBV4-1,TGCGCCAGCAGCCAATCGCACAGGGAAGACGAGCAGTTCTTC,CASSQSHREDEQFF